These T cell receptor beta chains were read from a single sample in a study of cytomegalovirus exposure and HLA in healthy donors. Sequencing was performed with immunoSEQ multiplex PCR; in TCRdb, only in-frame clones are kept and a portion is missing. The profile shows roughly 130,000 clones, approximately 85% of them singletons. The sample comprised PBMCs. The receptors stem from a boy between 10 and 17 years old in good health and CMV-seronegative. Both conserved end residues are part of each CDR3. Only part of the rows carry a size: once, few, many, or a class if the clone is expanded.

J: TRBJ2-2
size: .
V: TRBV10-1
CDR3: CATQQGENTGELFF

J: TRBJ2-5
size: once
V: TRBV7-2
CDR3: CASSLGSRGETQYF

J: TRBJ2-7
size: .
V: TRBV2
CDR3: CASSRTVYEQYF

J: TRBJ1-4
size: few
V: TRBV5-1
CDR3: CASSLEGVNEKLFF

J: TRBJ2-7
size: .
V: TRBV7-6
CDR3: CASSLDPAESYEQYF

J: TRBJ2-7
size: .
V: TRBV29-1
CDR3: CSVAGSGGTPGYEQYF

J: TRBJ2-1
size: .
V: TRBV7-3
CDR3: CASSQTGPSNEQFF

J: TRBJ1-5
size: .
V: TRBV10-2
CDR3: CASRDRGRENQPQHF

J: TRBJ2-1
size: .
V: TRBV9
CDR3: CASSVESGAAVAYNEQFF

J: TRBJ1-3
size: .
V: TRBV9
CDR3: CASSVGKQGPPLSGNTIYF

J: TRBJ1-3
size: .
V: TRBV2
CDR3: CATRDRGNTIYF

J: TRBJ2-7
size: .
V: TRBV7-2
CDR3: CASSLQGGSSYEQYF

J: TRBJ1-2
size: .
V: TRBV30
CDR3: CAWSVRRADGYTF

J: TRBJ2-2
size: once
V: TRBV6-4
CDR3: CASSDSAGRTGELFF

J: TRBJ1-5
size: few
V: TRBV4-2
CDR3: CASSPTGTVSNQPQHF

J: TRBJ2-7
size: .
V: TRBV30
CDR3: CASQDPGLAGTYEQYF

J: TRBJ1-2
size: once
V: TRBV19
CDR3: CASSTGNWRLNYGYTF

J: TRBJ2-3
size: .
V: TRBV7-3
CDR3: CASSGGDTQYF

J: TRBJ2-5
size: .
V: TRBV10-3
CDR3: CATGTSAEETQYF

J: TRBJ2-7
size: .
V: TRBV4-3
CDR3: CASSYGTGTVSYEQYF

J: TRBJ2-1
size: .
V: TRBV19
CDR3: CASSISASGAMSSYNEQFF

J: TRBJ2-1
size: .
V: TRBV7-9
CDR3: CASSSHSGRVQFF

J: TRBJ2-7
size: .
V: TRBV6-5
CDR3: CASSKTGRHEQYF

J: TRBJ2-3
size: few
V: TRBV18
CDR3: CASLFAGGRTDTQYF

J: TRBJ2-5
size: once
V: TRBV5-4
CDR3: CASSLKGRQETQYF

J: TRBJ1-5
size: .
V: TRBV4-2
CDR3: CASSRVITGYNQPQHF

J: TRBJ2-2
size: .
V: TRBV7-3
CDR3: CASQQGSGELFF

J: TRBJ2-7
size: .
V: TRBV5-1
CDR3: CASSSPGASISYEQYF

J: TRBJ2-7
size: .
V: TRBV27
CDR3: CASTSVGLAGCKQYF

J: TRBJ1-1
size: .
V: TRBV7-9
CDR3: CASSLAPVGGTEAFF

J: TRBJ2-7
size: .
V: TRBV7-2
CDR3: CASSLDTGLVGKQYF

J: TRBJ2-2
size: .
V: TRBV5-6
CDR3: CASSPDRGLTGELFF

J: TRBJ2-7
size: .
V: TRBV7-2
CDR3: CASSLAVALADYEQYF

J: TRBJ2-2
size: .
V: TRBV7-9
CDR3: CASSPKASGGHRTGELFF

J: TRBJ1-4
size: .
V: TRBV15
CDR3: CATKQGLNEKLFF

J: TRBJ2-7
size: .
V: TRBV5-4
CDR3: CASSGAGLDRYEQYF

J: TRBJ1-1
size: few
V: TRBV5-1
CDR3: CASSPFDSNTEAFF

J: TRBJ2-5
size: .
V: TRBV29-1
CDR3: CSVVLREETQYF

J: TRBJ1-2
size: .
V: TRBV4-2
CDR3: CASSQDYRGWTNYGYTF

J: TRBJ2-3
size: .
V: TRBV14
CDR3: CASRLAGTDTQYF

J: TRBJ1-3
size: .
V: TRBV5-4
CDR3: CASSLDGLQGGTIYF

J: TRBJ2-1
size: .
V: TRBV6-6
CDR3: CASSGQGKITYNEQFF

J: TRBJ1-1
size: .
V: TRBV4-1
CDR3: CASSPQGTNTEAFF

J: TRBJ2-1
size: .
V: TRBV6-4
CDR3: CASSSGTGRDNEQFF

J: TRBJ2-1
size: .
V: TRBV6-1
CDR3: CASFPDSYNEQFF